The rows below give T cell receptor beta chains drawn from one sample of a study of T cell repertoires in cytomegalovirus infection. A single record per CDR3 protein comes from TCRdb applying MiXCR to the reads. This sample has around 710,000 distinct CDR3 sequences, with 25% to 35% found just once. No antigen has been assigned to these receptors. The material was cultured CD8+ T cells from PBMCs, obtained from culture after CMV antigen stimulation. The receptors stem from a human donor in good health (CMV status not recorded). Some clones in this sample may be carry-over from other donors' samples. Both conserved end residues are part of each CDR3. Each record gives: CDR3 DNA, CDR3 protein, J gene, V gene, D gene, clone size. D genes are given only for firm matches. Clone size is not always given. Where it is, it says once, few, many or a class for expanded clones.

CDR3nt: TGTGCCACGGAACTTGACTACACCTTCGCCAAAAACATTCAGTACTTC
CDR3aa: CATELDYTFAKNIQYF
j_gene: TRBJ2-4
v_gene: TRBV15
d_gene: -
abundance: few

CDR3nt: TGTGCCAGCAGATCCGGACTGTCCTACGAGCAGTACTTC
CDR3aa: CASRSGLSYEQYF
j_gene: TRBJ2-7
v_gene: TRBV2
d_gene: -
abundance: few

CDR3nt: TGTGCCAGCAGTATAGGGGGTGGGGGTCAGCCCCAGCATTTT
CDR3aa: CASSIGGGGQPQHF
j_gene: TRBJ1-5
v_gene: TRBV12-3/TRBV12-4
d_gene: -
abundance: many

CDR3nt: TGCGCCAGCAGCCCACGACTAGGGGCCTACAATGAGCAGTTCTTC
CDR3aa: CASSPRLGAYNEQFF
j_gene: TRBJ2-1
v_gene: TRBV4-1
d_gene: -
abundance: -

CDR3nt: TGTGCCAGCAGTTTAACCTCTTATAGCAATCAGCCCCAGCATTTT
CDR3aa: CASSLTSYSNQPQHF
j_gene: TRBJ1-5
v_gene: TRBV12-3/TRBV12-4
d_gene: -
abundance: many

CDR3nt: TGTGCCAGCATCCCGGCGGGCCTGGACTATGGCTACACCTTC
CDR3aa: CASIPAGLDYGYTF
j_gene: TRBJ1-2
v_gene: TRBV6-5
d_gene: -
abundance: few

CDR3nt: TGTGCCAGCAGTTTGGGAGGAGGACTAGCTTACAATGAGCAGTTCTTC
CDR3aa: CASSLGGGLAYNEQFF
j_gene: TRBJ2-1
v_gene: TRBV7-6
d_gene: TRBD2
abundance: many

CDR3nt: TGTGCCAGCACCGAGAGGGGTCCCAATGGCTACACCTTC
CDR3aa: CASTERGPNGYTF
j_gene: TRBJ1-2
v_gene: TRBV7-8
d_gene: -
abundance: -

CDR3nt: TGCGCCAGCAGCCAAGGCCCAGGGGCGGGACAGCCCCAGCATTTT
CDR3aa: CASSQGPGAGQPQHF
j_gene: TRBJ1-5
v_gene: TRBV4-1
d_gene: -
abundance: few

CDR3nt: TGCGCCAGCAGTGAGGAGGAGTTAACTGAAGCTTTCTTT
CDR3aa: CASSEEELTEAFF
j_gene: TRBJ1-1
v_gene: TRBV10-2
d_gene: -
abundance: -

CDR3nt: TGTGCCAGCAGCTTAGCGGAGCAAGAGACCCAGTACTTC
CDR3aa: CASSLAEQETQYF
j_gene: TRBJ2-5
v_gene: TRBV7-6
d_gene: -
abundance: many

CDR3nt: TGTGCCAGCAGGCCTTTCCGGGACACATCTAATCAGCCCCAGCATTTT
CDR3aa: CASRPFRDTSNQPQHF
j_gene: TRBJ1-5
v_gene: TRBV6-8
d_gene: -
abundance: -

CDR3nt: TGTGCCAGCAGCCCGGGACACCCTAACTATGGCTACACCTTC
CDR3aa: CASSPGHPNYGYTF
j_gene: TRBJ1-2
v_gene: TRBV12-3/TRBV12-4
d_gene: -
abundance: many

CDR3nt: TGTGCCAGCAGCTTAGGCCGGTACCAAGAGACCCAGTACTTC
CDR3aa: CASSLGRYQETQYF
j_gene: TRBJ2-5
v_gene: TRBV7-6
d_gene: -
abundance: many

CDR3nt: TGTGCCAGCAGCGGGGATCTATCTGGAAACACCATATATTTT
CDR3aa: CASSGDLSGNTIYF
j_gene: TRBJ1-3
v_gene: TRBV12-3/TRBV12-4
d_gene: -
abundance: few

CDR3nt: TGTGCCAGCAGTTACTCGGTGGGGGGTGAGCTCTATGGCTACACCTTC
CDR3aa: CASSYSVGGELYGYTF
j_gene: TRBJ1-2
v_gene: TRBV6-5
d_gene: -
abundance: -

CDR3nt: TGTGCCAGTAGTAGAAGTTTCGGACAGAGGAATGAAAAACTGTTTTTT
CDR3aa: CASSRSFGQRNEKLFF
j_gene: TRBJ1-4
v_gene: TRBV19
d_gene: -
abundance: -

CDR3nt: TGTGCCAGCAGTTTTAATCACCGTGGCTACACCTTC
CDR3aa: CASSFNHRGYTF
j_gene: TRBJ1-2
v_gene: TRBV12-3/TRBV12-4
d_gene: -
abundance: few

CDR3nt: TGTGCCAGCAGCCCCGAAACAGGGGGTATCACTGAAGCTTTCTTT
CDR3aa: CASSPETGGITEAFF
j_gene: TRBJ1-1
v_gene: TRBV7-9
d_gene: TRBD1
abundance: -

CDR3nt: TGTGCCATCAACACCGGGACTGAAGCTTTCTTT
CDR3aa: CAINTGTEAFF
j_gene: TRBJ1-1
v_gene: TRBV7-2
d_gene: -
abundance: many

CDR3nt: TGTGCCAGCAGTCGATCACACCCCGGACAGGGGGCACATGGCTACACCTTC
CDR3aa: CASSRSHPGQGAHGYTF
j_gene: TRBJ1-2
v_gene: TRBV27
d_gene: TRBD1
abundance: -

CDR3nt: TGTGCCAGCACCGAGGGCGGAATGAACACTGAAGCTTTCTTT
CDR3aa: CASTEGGMNTEAFF
j_gene: TRBJ1-1
v_gene: TRBV7-6
d_gene: -
abundance: many

CDR3nt: TGTGCCAGCACCCTGACCGGGACTCCGAGCACAGATACGCAGTATTTT
CDR3aa: CASTLTGTPSTDTQYF
j_gene: TRBJ2-3
v_gene: TRBV28
d_gene: -
abundance: -

CDR3nt: TGCGCCAGCAGTGAGTGGACCCGAGTGGGTACGCAGTATTTT
CDR3aa: CASSEWTRVGTQYF
j_gene: TRBJ2-3
v_gene: TRBV10-1
d_gene: -
abundance: many

CDR3nt: TGTGCCAGCAGCCCTGGGGTCGATCTCCACTACGAGCAGTACTTC
CDR3aa: CASSPGVDLHYEQYF
j_gene: TRBJ2-7
v_gene: TRBV5-6
d_gene: -
abundance: -

CDR3nt: TGCAGTGCGGCGGACAGTTTTTCCTACAATGAGCAGTTCTTC
CDR3aa: CSAADSFSYNEQFF
j_gene: TRBJ2-1
v_gene: TRBV20-1
d_gene: -
abundance: -

CDR3nt: TGTGCCAGCAGCTCGACAGGGGATCTCCACAATGAGCAGTTCTTC
CDR3aa: CASSSTGDLHNEQFF
j_gene: TRBJ2-1
v_gene: TRBV5-6
d_gene: TRBD1
abundance: few

CDR3nt: TGTGCCAGCAGCGGATGGACAGCCGACTATGAGCAGTTCTTC
CDR3aa: CASSGWTADYEQFF
j_gene: TRBJ2-1
v_gene: TRBV5-4
d_gene: -
abundance: few

CDR3nt: TGTGCCAGCAGTGAATCGGAAGCGGGGGGACAAGAGACCCAGTACTTC
CDR3aa: CASSESEAGGQETQYF
j_gene: TRBJ2-5
v_gene: TRBV25-1
d_gene: TRBD2
abundance: few

CDR3nt: TGTGCCAGTAGTATAGGGACGGACTACAATGAGCAGTTCTTC
CDR3aa: CASSIGTDYNEQFF
j_gene: TRBJ2-1
v_gene: TRBV19
d_gene: -
abundance: -

CDR3nt: TGTGCCAGCAGTTACTCGACCCCGACAAAATTTAATTCACCCCTCCACTTT
CDR3aa: CASSYSTPTKFNSPLHF
j_gene: TRBJ1-6
v_gene: TRBV6-5
d_gene: -
abundance: -

CDR3nt: TGTGCCAGCAGCTTAGGTCAGACCTTGTATAGCAATCAGCCCCAGCATTTT
CDR3aa: CASSLGQTLYSNQPQHF
j_gene: TRBJ1-5
v_gene: TRBV7-2
d_gene: -
abundance: many

CDR3nt: TGTGCCAGTAGTATCGGGACCCTTGAAGCTTTCTTT
CDR3aa: CASSIGTLEAFF
j_gene: TRBJ1-1
v_gene: TRBV19
d_gene: -
abundance: -

CDR3nt: TGCGCCAGCAGTTGGGACAGGGAGGACACTGAAGCTTTCTTT
CDR3aa: CASSWDREDTEAFF
j_gene: TRBJ1-1
v_gene: TRBV4-1
d_gene: TRBD1
abundance: few

CDR3nt: TGTGCCAGCAGCGTAGGGCGCCCCACTGAAGCTTTCTTT
CDR3aa: CASSVGRPTEAFF
j_gene: TRBJ1-1
v_gene: TRBV7-9
d_gene: -
abundance: -

CDR3nt: TGTGCCAGCAGTTTAAGGGACGACGTGCCCTACAATGAGCAGTTCTTC
CDR3aa: CASSLRDDVPYNEQFF
j_gene: TRBJ2-1
v_gene: TRBV27
d_gene: -
abundance: -

CDR3nt: TGTGCCAGCAGCTTAAGGGACAGGGGGGGAAACTATGGCTACACCTTC
CDR3aa: CASSLRDRGGNYGYTF
j_gene: TRBJ1-2
v_gene: TRBV7-8
d_gene: TRBD1
abundance: -

CDR3nt: TGTGCCAGCAGTATGAATAGCGGGATGTACAATGAGCAGTTCTTC
CDR3aa: CASSMNSGMYNEQFF
j_gene: TRBJ2-1
v_gene: TRBV7-9
d_gene: TRBD2
abundance: -

CDR3nt: TGTGCCAGCATCGGACTAGATGATACGCAGTATTTT
CDR3aa: CASIGLDDTQYF
j_gene: TRBJ2-3
v_gene: TRBV6-2/TRBV6-3
d_gene: TRBD2
abundance: -

CDR3nt: TGTGCCAGCAGCCAAGGACTGAGCTCCCACGAGCAGTACTTC
CDR3aa: CASSQGLSSHEQYF
j_gene: TRBJ2-7
v_gene: TRBV13
d_gene: -
abundance: -

CDR3nt: TGTGCCAGCAGCTTAGGGACAGGCACAAAACTGTTTTTT
CDR3aa: CASSLGTGTKLFF
j_gene: TRBJ1-4
v_gene: TRBV7-6
d_gene: TRBD1
abundance: -

CDR3nt: TGCGCCAGCAGCCAAGCCCCGGGACAGGGAAGGACTGAAGCTTTCTTT
CDR3aa: CASSQAPGQGRTEAFF
j_gene: TRBJ1-1
v_gene: TRBV4-3
d_gene: TRBD1
abundance: few

CDR3nt: TGTGCCAGTAGTACAGGGACAGGGCGGTTCAATTCACCCCTCCACTTT
CDR3aa: CASSTGTGRFNSPLHF
j_gene: TRBJ1-6
v_gene: TRBV19
d_gene: TRBD1
abundance: -

CDR3nt: TGTGCCAGCAGTTCGTACGGGGGCCTCTCCTACAATGAGCAGTTCTTC
CDR3aa: CASSSYGGLSYNEQFF
j_gene: TRBJ2-1
v_gene: TRBV27
d_gene: -
abundance: -

CDR3nt: TGTGCCAGTAGTATCGGGGCAGGGTGGGAGACCCAGTACTTC
CDR3aa: CASSIGAGWETQYF
j_gene: TRBJ2-5
v_gene: TRBV19
d_gene: -
abundance: -

CDR3nt: TGTGCCAGCAGCTTACCTTCCAGGGCCAACACTGAAGCTTTCTTT
CDR3aa: CASSLPSRANTEAFF
j_gene: TRBJ1-1
v_gene: TRBV7-8
d_gene: -
abundance: many

CDR3nt: TGTGCCAGCACCCAACCCCAGATGGGGACAGATACGCAGTATTTT
CDR3aa: CASTQPQMGTDTQYF
j_gene: TRBJ2-3
v_gene: TRBV27
d_gene: -
abundance: few

CDR3nt: TGTGCCAGCAGGACTAAACAAGAGACCCAGTACTTC
CDR3aa: CASRTKQETQYF
j_gene: TRBJ2-5
v_gene: TRBV7-3
d_gene: -
abundance: -

CDR3nt: TGTGCCAGCACCGGGGACGGAGACTATGGCTACACCTTC
CDR3aa: CASTGDGDYGYTF
j_gene: TRBJ1-2
v_gene: TRBV7-9
d_gene: -
abundance: -

CDR3nt: TGTGCCAGCAGCTTAGACCTGGAGACCCAGTACTTC
CDR3aa: CASSLDLETQYF
j_gene: TRBJ2-5
v_gene: TRBV7-2
d_gene: -
abundance: many

CDR3nt: TGTGCCAGCAGCCCCCGGACAGGGAACACCATATATTTT
CDR3aa: CASSPRTGNTIYF
j_gene: TRBJ1-3
v_gene: TRBV7-9
d_gene: TRBD1
abundance: few

CDR3nt: TGTGCCAGCAGCGGTGAGGGGGCAGATACTGAAGCTTTCTTT
CDR3aa: CASSGEGADTEAFF
j_gene: TRBJ1-1
v_gene: TRBV7-9
d_gene: TRBD1
abundance: few

CDR3nt: TGTGCCAGCAGTTCAACGGGGTTAGCTAGCACAGATACGCAGTATTTT
CDR3aa: CASSSTGLASTDTQYF
j_gene: TRBJ2-3
v_gene: TRBV12-3/TRBV12-4
d_gene: -
abundance: few

CDR3nt: TGTGCCAGCAGTTTAGATCGGGACAAGAACACTGAAGCTTTCTTT
CDR3aa: CASSLDRDKNTEAFF
j_gene: TRBJ1-1
v_gene: TRBV28
d_gene: -
abundance: -

CDR3nt: TGTGCCAGCAGCACCTGGTCCTTAAGCACAGATACGCAGTATTTT
CDR3aa: CASSTWSLSTDTQYF
j_gene: TRBJ2-3
v_gene: TRBV6-5
d_gene: -
abundance: -

CDR3nt: TGTGCCAGCAGCTTACTTTTGTCCAACCAAGAGACCCAGTACTTC
CDR3aa: CASSLLLSNQETQYF
j_gene: TRBJ2-5
v_gene: TRBV7-6
d_gene: -
abundance: many